This T cell receptor (beta chain) is from a study of OX40 agonist ivuxolimab in advanced cancers. General study findings and limits: It was not determined which antigens were specifically recognized by the peripheral T cells that had undergone clonal expansion.

Generated by immunoSEQ multiplex PCR, the TCRdb table keeps only in-frame clones and is missing some. The sample holds approximately 82,000 clones, roughly 90% seen once. With 1 base clipped from V and 6 bases from J, the junction kept 8 bases outside the gene matches. CDR1 is SGDLS and CDR2 is YYNGEE in the germline V gene. The length of the CDR3 is 16 residues. As for this clone: As yet, its antigen is unknown.

This chain connects TRBV9 to TRBJ2-2; 8 bases map to TRBD2. The sequencing here drew on CD4+ or CD8+ T cells sorted from blood, taken in a trial of the OX40 agonist ivuxolimab. This clonotype was sampled from an adult with an advanced solid tumor such as melanoma, head and neck, liver or kidney cancer. CDR3 bases: TGTGCCAGCAGCGTAAGTCCGGGGGGGCACCCCGGGGAGCTGTTTTTT. The encoded protein is CASSVSPGGHPGELFF.